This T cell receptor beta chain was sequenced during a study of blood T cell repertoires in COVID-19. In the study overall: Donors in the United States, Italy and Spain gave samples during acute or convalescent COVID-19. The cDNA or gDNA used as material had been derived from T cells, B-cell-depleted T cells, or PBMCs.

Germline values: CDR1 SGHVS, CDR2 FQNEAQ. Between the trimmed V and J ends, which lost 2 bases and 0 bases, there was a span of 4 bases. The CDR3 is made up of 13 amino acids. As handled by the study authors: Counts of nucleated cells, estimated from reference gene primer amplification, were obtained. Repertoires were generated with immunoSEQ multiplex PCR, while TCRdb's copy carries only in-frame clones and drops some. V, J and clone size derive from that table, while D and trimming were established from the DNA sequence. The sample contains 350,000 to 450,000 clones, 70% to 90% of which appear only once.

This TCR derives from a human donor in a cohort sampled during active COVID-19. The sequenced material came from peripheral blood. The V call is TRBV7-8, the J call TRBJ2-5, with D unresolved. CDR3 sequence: CASSLPNQETQYF. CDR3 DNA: TGTGCCAGCAGCTTACCAAACCAAGAGACCCAGTACTTC.